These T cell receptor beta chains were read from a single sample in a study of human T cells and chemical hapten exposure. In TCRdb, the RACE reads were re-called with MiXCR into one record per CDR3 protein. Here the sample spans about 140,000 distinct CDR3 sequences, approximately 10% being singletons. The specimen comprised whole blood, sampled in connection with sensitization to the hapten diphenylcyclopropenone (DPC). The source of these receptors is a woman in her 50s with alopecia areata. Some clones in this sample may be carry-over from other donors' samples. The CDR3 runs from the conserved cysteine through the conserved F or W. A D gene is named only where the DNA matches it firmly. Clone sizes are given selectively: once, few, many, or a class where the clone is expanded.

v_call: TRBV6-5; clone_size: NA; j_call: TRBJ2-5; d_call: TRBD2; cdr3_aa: CASSYPTGLAGVETQYF; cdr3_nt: TGTGCCAGCAGTTACCCAACGGGACTAGCGGGAGTTGAGACCCAGTACTTC
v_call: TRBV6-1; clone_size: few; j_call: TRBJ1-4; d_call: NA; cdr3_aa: CASSERGVGEKLFF; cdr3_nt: TGTGCCAGCAGTGAAAGGGGAGTCGGAGAAAAACTGTTTTTT
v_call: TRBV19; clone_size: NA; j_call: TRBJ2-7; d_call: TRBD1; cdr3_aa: CASKAGGYEQYF; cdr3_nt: TGTGCCAGTAAAGCAGGGGGCTACGAGCAGTACTTC
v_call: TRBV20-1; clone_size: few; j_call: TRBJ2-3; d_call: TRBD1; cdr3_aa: CSAMDTGTGIGDTQYF; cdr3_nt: TGCAGTGCTATGGACACCGGGACAGGGATTGGAGATACGCAGTATTTT
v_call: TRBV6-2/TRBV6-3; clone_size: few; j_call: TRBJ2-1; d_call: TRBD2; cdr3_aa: CASSYSSGRSSYNEQFF; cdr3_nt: TGTGCCAGCAGTTACTCTAGCGGGAGGTCCTCCTACAATGAGCAGTTCTTC
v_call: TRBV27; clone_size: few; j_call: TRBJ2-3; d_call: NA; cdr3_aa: CASSLSRRDTQYF; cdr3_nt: TGTGCCAGCAGTTTATCGAGGCGAGATACGCAGTATTTT
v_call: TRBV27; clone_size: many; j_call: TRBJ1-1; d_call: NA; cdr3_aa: CASSLNGGVAFF; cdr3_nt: TGTGCCAGCAGTTTAAATGGAGGTGTAGCTTTCTTT
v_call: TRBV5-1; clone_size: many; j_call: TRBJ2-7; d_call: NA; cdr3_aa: CASREAYEQYF; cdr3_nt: TGCGCCAGCAGGGAGGCCTACGAGCAGTACTTC
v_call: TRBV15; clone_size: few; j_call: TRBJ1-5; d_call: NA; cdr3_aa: CATSREMGVAQPQHF; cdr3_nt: TGTGCCACCAGCAGAGAGATGGGAGTCGCTCAGCCCCAGCATTTT
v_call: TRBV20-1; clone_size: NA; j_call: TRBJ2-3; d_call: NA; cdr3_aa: CSARARPLARDTQYF; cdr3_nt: TGCAGTGCTAGAGCGAGGCCCCTCGCAAGGGATACGCAGTATTTT
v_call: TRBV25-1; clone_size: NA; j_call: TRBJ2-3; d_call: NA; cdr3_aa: CASSEAGAGPDTQYF; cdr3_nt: TGTGCCAGCAGTGAAGCGGGGGCGGGTCCCGATACGCAGTATTTT
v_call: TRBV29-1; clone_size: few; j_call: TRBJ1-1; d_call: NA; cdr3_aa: CSVEASRMNTEAFF; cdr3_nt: TGCAGCGTTGAAGCGTCCAGAATGAACACTGAAGCTTTCTTT
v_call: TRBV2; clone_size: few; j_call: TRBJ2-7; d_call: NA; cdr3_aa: CASSYRVSYEQYF; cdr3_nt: TGTGCCAGCAGTTACAGGGTTTCCTACGAGCAGTACTTC
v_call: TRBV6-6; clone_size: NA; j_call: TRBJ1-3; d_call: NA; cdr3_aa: CASTDPQGKAGNTIYF; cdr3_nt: TGTGCCAGCACCGATCCTCAGGGGAAGGCTGGAAACACCATATATTTT
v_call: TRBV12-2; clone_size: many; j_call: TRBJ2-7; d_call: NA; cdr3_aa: CASRLDGREWDSYEQYF; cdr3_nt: TGTGCAAGTCGCTTAGATGGGCGGGAGTGGGATTCCTACGAGCAGTACTTC
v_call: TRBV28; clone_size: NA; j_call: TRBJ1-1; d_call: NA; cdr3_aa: CASNAPDQMNTEAFF; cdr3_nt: TGTGCCAGCAACGCTCCAGACCAAATGAACACTGAAGCTTTCTTT
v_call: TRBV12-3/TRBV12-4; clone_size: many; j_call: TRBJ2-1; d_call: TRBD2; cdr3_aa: CASSSRLAGLPRLYNEQFF; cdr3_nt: TGTGCCAGCAGCTCGAGACTAGCGGGACTCCCCCGACTGTACAATGAGCAGTTCTTC
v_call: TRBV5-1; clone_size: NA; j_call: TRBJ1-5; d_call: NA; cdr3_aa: CASSWDPNQPQHF; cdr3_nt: TGCGCCAGCAGTTGGGACCCCAATCAGCCCCAGCATTTT
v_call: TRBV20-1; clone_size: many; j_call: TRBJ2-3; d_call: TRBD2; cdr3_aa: CSARLPSGGRDTQYF; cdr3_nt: TGCAGTGCTAGACTTCCTAGCGGGGGACGGGATACGCAGTATTTT
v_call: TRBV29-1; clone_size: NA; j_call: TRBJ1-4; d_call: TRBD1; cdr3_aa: CSVGGTANNEKLFF; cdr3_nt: TGCAGCGTTGGAGGGACAGCCAATAATGAAAAACTGTTTTTT
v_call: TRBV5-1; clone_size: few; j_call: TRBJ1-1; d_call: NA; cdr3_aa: CASSQAVYTEAFF; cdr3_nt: TGCGCCAGCTCGCAGGCAGTTTACACTGAAGCTTTCTTT
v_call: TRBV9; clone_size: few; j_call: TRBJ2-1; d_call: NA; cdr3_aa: CASSVGVRGEQFF; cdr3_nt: TGTGCCAGCAGCGTAGGGGTCAGGGGCGAGCAGTTCTTC
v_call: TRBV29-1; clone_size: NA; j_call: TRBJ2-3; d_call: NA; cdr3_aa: CSGLTVDTQYF; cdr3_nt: TGCAGCGGGCTGACGGTTGATACGCAGTATTTT
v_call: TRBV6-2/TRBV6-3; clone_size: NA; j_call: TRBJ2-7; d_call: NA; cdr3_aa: CASTDHPSYEQYF; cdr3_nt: TGTGCCAGCACCGATCACCCATCCTACGAGCAGTACTTC
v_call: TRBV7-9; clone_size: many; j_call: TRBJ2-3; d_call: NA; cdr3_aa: CASSLLGQGRGADTQYF; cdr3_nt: TGTGCCAGCAGCTTACTTGGACAGGGCCGGGGGGCAGATACGCAGTATTTT
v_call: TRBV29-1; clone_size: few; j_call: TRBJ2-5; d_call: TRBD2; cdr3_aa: CSVDLAGVETQYF; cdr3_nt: TGCAGCGTTGACCTAGCGGGAGTTGAGACCCAGTACTTC
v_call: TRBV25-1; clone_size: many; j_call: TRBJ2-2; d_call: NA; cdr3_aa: CASSVRQNTGELFF; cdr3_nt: TGTGCCAGCAGTGTCAGACAGAACACCGGGGAGCTGTTTTTT
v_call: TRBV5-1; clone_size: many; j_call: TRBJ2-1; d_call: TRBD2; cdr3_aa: CASTGKILAGHHNEQFF; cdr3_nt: TGCGCCAGCACTGGTAAAATACTAGCGGGACACCACAATGAGCAGTTCTTC
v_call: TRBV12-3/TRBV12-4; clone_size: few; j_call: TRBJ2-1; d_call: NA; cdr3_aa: CASSLVAQREQFF; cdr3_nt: TGTGCCAGCAGTTTAGTTGCTCAGCGAGAGCAGTTCTTC
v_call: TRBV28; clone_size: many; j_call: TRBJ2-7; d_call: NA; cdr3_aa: CASSQTYEQYF; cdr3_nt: TGTGCCAGCAGTCAGACCTACGAGCAGTACTTC
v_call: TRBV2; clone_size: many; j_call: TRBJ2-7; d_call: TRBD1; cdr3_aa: CASREDRGLYEQYF; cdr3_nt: TGTGCCAGCAGGGAGGACAGGGGCTTGTACGAGCAGTACTTC
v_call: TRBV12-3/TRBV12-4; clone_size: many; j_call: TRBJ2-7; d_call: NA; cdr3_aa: CASSPRVAGSSYEQYF; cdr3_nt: TGTGCCAGCAGCCCCCGGGTGGCAGGGAGCTCCTACGAGCAGTACTTC
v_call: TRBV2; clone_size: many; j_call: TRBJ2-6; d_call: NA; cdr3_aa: CASTPVRSGANVLTF; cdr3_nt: TGTGCCAGCACCCCCGTCCGCTCTGGGGCCAACGTCCTGACTTTC
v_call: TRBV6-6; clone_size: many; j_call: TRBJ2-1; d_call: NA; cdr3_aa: CASSPRNEQFF; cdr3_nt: TGTGCCAGCAGCCCCAGGAATGAGCAGTTCTTC
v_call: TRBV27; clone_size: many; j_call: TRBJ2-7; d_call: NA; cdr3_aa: CASSLWPSYEQYF; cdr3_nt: TGTGCCAGCAGTTTATGGCCTTCCTACGAGCAGTACTTC
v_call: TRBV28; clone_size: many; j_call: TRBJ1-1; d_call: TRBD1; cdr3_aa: CASSSPTGGDTEAFF; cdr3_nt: TGTGCCAGCAGTTCCCCCACAGGGGGAGACACTGAAGCTTTCTTT
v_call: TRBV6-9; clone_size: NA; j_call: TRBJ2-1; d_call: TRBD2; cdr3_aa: CASSPGLAGYSSYNEQFF; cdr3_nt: TGTGCCAGCAGTCCGGGACTAGCGGGATACTCCTCCTACAATGAGCAGTTCTTC
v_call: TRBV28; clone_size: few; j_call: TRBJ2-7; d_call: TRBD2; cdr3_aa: CASSSSGTSGSGEQYF; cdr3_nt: TGTGCCAGCAGCTCTTCCGGGACTAGCGGGAGCGGCGAGCAGTACTTC
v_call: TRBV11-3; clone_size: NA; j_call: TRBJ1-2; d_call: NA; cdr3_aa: CASSLPLGSGRGNYGYTF; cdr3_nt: TGTGCCAGCAGCTTACCCCTTGGGTCCGGAAGGGGGAACTATGGCTACACCTTC
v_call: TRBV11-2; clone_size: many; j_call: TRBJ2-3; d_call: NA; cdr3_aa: CASSFGLDTQYF; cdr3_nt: TGTGCCAGCAGCTTTGGCTTAGATACGCAGTATTTT
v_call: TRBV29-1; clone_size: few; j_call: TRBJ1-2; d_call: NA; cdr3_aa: CSVEETRGLNYGYTF; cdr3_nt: TGCAGCGTTGAAGAGACCCGCGGATTGAACTATGGCTACACCTTC
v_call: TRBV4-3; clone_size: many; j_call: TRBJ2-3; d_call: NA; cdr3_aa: CASSQDALLDTQYF; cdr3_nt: TGCGCCAGCAGCCAAGATGCCTTACTAGATACGCAGTATTTT
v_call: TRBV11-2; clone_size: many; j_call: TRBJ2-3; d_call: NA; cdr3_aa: CASSPVRQPTDTQYF; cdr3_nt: TGTGCCAGCAGCCCGGTACGGCAACCCACAGATACGCAGTATTTT
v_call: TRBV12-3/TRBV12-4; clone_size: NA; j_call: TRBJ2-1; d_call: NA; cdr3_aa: CASSFRTAFWGAYNEQFF; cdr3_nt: TGTGCCAGCAGTTTTCGGACAGCGTTTTGGGGTGCCTACAATGAGCAGTTCTTC
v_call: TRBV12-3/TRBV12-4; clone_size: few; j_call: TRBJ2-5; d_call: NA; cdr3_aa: CASSSVVSPRQYF; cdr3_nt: TGTGCCAGCAGTTCAGTAGTAAGCCCCCGGCAGTACTTC
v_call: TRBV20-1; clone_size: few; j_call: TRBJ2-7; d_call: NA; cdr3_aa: CSARPLRQALGYEQYF; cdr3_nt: TGCAGTGCTAGACCACTTCGACAGGCCTTGGGCTACGAGCAGTACTTC
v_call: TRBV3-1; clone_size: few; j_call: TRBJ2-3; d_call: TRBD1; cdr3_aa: CASSWTGISTDTQYF; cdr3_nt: TGTGCCAGCAGCTGGACAGGGATTAGCACAGATACGCAGTATTTT
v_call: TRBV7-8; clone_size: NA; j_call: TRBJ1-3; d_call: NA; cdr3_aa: CASSGQTGTLRNTIYF; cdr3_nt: TGTGCCAGCAGCGGACAAACAGGGACGCTTCGAAACACCATATATTTT
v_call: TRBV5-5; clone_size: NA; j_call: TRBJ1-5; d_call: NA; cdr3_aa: CASSLVEDQPQHF; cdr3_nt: TGTGCCAGCAGCTTGGTGGAGGATCAGCCCCAGCATTTT
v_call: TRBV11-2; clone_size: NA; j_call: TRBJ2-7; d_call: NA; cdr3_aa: CASSQRHEQYF; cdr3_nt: TGTGCCAGCAGCCAGCGACACGAGCAGTACTTC
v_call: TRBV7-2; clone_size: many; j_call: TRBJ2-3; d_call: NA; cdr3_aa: CASSDRLVGSTDTQYF; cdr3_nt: TGTGCCAGCAGCGACCGACTAGTCGGCAGCACAGATACGCAGTATTTT
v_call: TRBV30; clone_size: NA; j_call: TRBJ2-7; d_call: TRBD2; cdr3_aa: CAWSVSRTSGTPYEQYF; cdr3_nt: TGTGCCTGGAGTGTATCCCGGACTAGCGGGACCCCCTACGAGCAGTACTTC
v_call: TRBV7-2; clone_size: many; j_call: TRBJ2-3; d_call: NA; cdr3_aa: CASSLEMAGTQYF; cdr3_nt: TGTGCCAGCAGCTTAGAGATGGCGGGCACGCAGTATTTT
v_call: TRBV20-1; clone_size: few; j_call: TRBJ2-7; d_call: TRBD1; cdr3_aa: CSASQTGGAYEQYF; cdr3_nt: TGCAGTGCTAGCCAGACAGGGGGGGCCTACGAGCAGTACTTC
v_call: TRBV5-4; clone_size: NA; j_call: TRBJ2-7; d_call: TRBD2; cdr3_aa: CASSLMKRGPYEQYF; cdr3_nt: TGTGCCAGCAGCTTGATGAAGCGGGGGCCCTACGAGCAGTACTTC